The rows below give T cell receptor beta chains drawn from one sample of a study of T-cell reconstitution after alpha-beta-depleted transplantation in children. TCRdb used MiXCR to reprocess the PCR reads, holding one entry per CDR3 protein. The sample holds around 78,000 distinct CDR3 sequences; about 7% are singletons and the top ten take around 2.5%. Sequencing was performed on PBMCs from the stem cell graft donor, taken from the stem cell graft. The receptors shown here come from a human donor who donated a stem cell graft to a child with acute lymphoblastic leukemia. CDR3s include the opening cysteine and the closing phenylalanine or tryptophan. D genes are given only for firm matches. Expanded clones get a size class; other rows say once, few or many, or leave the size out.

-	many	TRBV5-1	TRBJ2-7	CASSFRGREQYF	TGCGCCAGCAGCTTCCGGGGGCGCGAGCAGTACTTC
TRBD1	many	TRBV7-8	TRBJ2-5	CASSSGQHFQETQYF	TGTGCCAGCAGTTCGGGACAGCACTTCCAAGAGACCCAGTACTTC
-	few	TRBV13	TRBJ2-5	CASSLGGPQETQYF	TGTGCCAGCAGCCTTGGGGGGCCCCAAGAGACCCAGTACTTC
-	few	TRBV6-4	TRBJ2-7	CASSDYARDSTNEQYF	TGTGCCAGCAGTGACTACGCGCGGGACTCGACAAACGAGCAGTACTTC
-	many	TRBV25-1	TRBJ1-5	CASGTGNQPQHF	TGTGCCAGCGGAACGGGGAATCAGCCCCAGCATTTT
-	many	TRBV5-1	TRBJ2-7	CASSHPMTEYEQYF	TGCGCCAGCAGCCACCCAATGACAGAATACGAGCAGTACTTC
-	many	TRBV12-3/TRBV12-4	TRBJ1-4	CASSGGAGANEKLFF	TGTGCCAGCTCCGGAGGGGCAGGGGCGAATGAAAAACTGTTTTTT
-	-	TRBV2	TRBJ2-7	CASSVGLWGVSYEQYF	TGTGCCAGCAGTGTGGGTTTGTGGGGTGTTTCCTACGAGCAGTACTTC
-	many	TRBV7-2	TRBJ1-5	CASSPQGSSAAHSNQPQHF	TGTGCCAGCAGCCCTCAAGGGTCGTCTGCAGCCCATAGCAATCAGCCCCAGCATTTT
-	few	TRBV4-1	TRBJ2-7	CASSQDRIIDEQYF	TGCGCCAGCAGCCAAGATCGGATTATCGACGAGCAGTACTTC
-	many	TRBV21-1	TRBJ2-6	CASRTDLGRSGANVLTF	TGTGCCAGCAGGACGGACCTAGGGAGGTCTGGGGCCAACGTCCTGACTTTC
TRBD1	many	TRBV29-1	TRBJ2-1	CSVTTGVVYNEQFF	TGCAGCGTGACAACAGGGGTGGTCTACAATGAGCAGTTCTTC
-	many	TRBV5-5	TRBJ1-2	CASSYPDGAVGGYTF	TGTGCCAGCAGCTACCCGGACGGGGCGGTAGGTGGCTACACCTTC
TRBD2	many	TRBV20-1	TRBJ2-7	CSASAPGGGGLVYEQYF	TGCAGTGCTAGTGCTCCTGGCGGGGGGGGCCTTGTCTACGAGCAGTACTTC
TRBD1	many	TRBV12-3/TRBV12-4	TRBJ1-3	CASSRDRASGNTIYF	TGTGCCAGCAGTAGGGACAGGGCCTCTGGAAACACCATATATTTT
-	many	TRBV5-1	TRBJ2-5	CASSFRSQETQYF	TGCGCCAGCAGCTTTCGGTCTCAAGAGACCCAGTACTTC
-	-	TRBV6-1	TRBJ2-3	CASSETRGATDTQYF	TGTGCCAGCAGTGAAACCAGGGGGGCCACAGATACGCAGTATTTT
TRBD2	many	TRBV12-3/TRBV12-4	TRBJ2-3	CASSSSGGGSTDTQYF	TGTGCCAGCAGCTCTAGCGGGGGGGGGAGCACAGATACGCAGTATTTT
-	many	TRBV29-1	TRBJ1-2	CSAVPRAENYGYTF	TGCAGCGCTGTCCCCAGGGCTGAAAACTATGGCTACACCTTC